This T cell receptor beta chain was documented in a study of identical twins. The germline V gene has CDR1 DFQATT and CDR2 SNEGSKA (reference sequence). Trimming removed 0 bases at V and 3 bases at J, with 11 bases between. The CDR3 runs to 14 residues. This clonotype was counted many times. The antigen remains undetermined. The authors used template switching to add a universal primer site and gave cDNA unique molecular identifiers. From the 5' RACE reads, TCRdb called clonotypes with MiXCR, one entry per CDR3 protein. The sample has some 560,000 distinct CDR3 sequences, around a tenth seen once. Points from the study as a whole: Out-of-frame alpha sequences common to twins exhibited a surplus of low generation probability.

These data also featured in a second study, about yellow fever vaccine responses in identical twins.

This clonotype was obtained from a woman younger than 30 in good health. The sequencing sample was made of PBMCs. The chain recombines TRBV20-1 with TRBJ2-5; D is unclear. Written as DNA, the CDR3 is TGCAGTGCTAGAGATTATGGCAGGAAAGAGACCCAGTACTTC. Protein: CSARDYGRKETQYF.